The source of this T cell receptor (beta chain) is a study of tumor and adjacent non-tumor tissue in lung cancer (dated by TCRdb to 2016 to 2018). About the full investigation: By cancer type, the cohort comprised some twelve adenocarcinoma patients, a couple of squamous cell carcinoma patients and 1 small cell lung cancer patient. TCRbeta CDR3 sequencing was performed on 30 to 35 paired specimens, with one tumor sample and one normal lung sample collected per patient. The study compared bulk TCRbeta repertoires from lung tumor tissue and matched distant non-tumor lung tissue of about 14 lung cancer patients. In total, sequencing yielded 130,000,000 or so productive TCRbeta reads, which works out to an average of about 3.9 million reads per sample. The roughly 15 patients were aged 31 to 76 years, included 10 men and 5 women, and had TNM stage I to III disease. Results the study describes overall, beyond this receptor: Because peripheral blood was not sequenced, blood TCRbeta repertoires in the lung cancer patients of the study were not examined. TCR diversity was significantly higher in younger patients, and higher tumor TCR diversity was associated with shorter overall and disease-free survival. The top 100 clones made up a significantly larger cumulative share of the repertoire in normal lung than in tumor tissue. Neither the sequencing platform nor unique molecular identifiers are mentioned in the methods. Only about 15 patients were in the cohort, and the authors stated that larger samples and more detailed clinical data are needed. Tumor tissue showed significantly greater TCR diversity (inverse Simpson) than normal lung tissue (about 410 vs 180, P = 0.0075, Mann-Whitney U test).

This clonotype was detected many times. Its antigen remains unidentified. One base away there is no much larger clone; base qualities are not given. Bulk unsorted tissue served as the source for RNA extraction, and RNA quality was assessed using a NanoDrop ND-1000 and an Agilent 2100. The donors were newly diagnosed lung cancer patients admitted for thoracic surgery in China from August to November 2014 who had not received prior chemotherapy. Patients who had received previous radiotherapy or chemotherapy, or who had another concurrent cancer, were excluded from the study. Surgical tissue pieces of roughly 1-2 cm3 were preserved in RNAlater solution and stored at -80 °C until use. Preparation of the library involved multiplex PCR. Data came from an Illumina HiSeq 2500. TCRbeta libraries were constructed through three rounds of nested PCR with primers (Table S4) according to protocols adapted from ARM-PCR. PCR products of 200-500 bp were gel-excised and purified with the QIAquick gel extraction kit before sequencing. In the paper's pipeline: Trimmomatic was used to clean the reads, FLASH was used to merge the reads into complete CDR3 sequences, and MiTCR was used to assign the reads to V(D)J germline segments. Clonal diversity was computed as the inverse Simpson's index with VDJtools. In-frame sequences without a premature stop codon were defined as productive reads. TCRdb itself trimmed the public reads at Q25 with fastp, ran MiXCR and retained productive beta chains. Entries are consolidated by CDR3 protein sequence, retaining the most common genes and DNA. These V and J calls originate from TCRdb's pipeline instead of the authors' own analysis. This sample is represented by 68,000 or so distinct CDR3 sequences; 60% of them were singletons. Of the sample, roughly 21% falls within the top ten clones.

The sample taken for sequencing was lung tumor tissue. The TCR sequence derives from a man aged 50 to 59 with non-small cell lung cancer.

CDR3 region: CASSQEEGPSGGSGNTIYF. The nucleotides are TGCGCCAGCAGCCAAGAGGAGGGGCCGAGCGGGGGCTCTGGAAACACCATATATTTT. The chain couples TRBV4-1 to TRBJ1-3; TRBD1 is a possible D gene, resting on 5 matching bases. V sheds 0 bases and J sheds 0 bases, leaving 18 bases between their ends. The germline V gene gives CDR1 as MGHRA and CDR2 as YSYEKL. The CDR3 goes from the cysteine to the phenylalanine over 19 residues. Only the CDR3 part of the read is kept: 57 bases, read in frame from the first base.